This paragraph covers one T cell receptor (beta chain) sequence. No antigen is known for it. This entry is derived from a study of STAT3 mutations in large granular lymphocyte leukemia. Study results and limitations: Every T-LGLL patient had at least one immunodominant TCRbeta clonotype. In several patients, dominant TCR clone burden exceeded STAT3 mutant burden, suggesting STAT3 mutation arose secondarily.

Germline CDR1 is SGHAT and CDR2 is FQNNGV. CDR3 length: 16 amino acids. V lost 0 bases and J 4 bases, leaving 15 bases between the germline ends. The repertoire was sequenced with immunoSEQ multiplex PCR; TCRdb's copy has only in-frame clones and lacks some. The table shows around 17,000 clones, with around four fifths occurring only once. The sequencing sample was made of peripheral blood mononuclear cells. The sequence was obtained from a man aged 50 to 59 with T-cell large granular lymphocyte leukemia. Some clones in this sample may be carry-over from other donors' samples. V usage is TRBV11-2 and J usage is TRBJ2-5, with D tentatively TRBD2 (5 bases). The CDR3 DNA follows: TGTGCCAGCAGCTTAGATCTCCGGGGTTCGGCAGAGACCCAGTACTTC. This codes for CASSLDLRGSAETQYF.